This T cell receptor (beta chain) was recovered during a study of OX40 agonist ivuxolimab in advanced cancers. Only in-frame clones appear in the TCRdb table, and some are missing; sequencing was by immunoSEQ multiplex PCR. The sample comprises 15,000 to 20,000 clones, 84% of which are singletons, and more than 30% rests with the top ten. The CDR3 has 14 amino acids. V was shortened by 5 bases and J by 0 bases, with 11 bases between the two germline ends. CDR1 and CDR2 from the germline V gene are LNHDA and SQIVND (reference sequence). Here the sequenced sample was CD4+ or CD8+ T cells sorted from blood, taken in a trial of the OX40 agonist ivuxolimab. The sequence derives from an adult with an advanced solid tumor such as melanoma, head and neck, liver or kidney cancer. This chain joins TRBV19 and TRBJ2-7; D is perhaps TRBD2 (6 bases). CDR3 amino acids: CASSPRDGSYEQYF. In nucleotides, the CDR3 is TGTGCCAGTAGTCCGCGGGACGGCTCCTACGAGCAGTACTTC.